A selection of T cell receptor beta chains follows, all from one sample in a study of blood T cell repertoires in COVID-19. Assay used: immunoSEQ multiplex PCR; TCRdb lists only in-frame clones, some missing. The sample lists about 440,000 clones, about 89% occurring once. The sequencing input was peripheral blood. Source of these receptors: a woman under 40 with acute or convalescent COVID-19. Each CDR3 is given with its conserved first and last residue. A D gene is named only where the DNA matches it firmly. For some rows the clone size is stated as once, few or many, or as a class when expanded; others skip it.

j_gene	d_gene	abundance	v_gene	CDR3nt	CDR3aa
TRBJ2-2	TRBD1	few	TRBV30	TGTGCCTGGAGTCGACAGGGGGCGAACACCGGGGAGCTGTTTTTT	CAWSRQGANTGELFF
TRBJ1-6	TRBD1	NA	TRBV5-1	TGCGCCAGCAGCTTGGTAGCAGGGGGCGATTCACCCCTCCACTTT	CASSLVAGGDSPLHF
TRBJ2-2	TRBD2	once	TRBV27	TGTGCCAGCAGCCCCCTGACTAGCGGGGGGCCTTACACCGGGGAGCTGTTTTTT	CASSPLTSGGPYTGELFF
TRBJ1-5	TRBD1	few	TRBV15	TGTGCCACCAGCAGAGATCCCCCGGGGACAGGGAGTCAGCCCCAGCATTTT	CATSRDPPGTGSQPQHF
TRBJ1-5	NA	NA	TRBV2	TGTGCCAGCAGTGATTTCGGGGGGCGTGTAGCCCCGAGGCCCCAGCATTTT	CASSDFGGRVAPRPQHF
TRBJ2-1	NA	NA	TRBV6-6	TGTGCCAGCAGTTCCCAAGGGGCGCTGATGATCGATGAGCAGTTCTTC	CASSSQGALMIDEQFF
TRBJ1-5	NA	NA	TRBV23-1	TGCGCCAGCAGGCTACCCCGGCAGCCCCAGCATTTT	CASRLPRQPQHF
TRBJ1-1	TRBD1	NA	TRBV29-1	TGCAGCGTTGCCGGGACAGGTTTGTCTGAAGCTTTCTTT	CSVAGTGLSEAFF
TRBJ2-7	NA	once	TRBV7-2	TGTGCCAGCAGCTTACGTTCAGGACTCGAAAAATACGAGCAGTACTTC	CASSLRSGLEKYEQYF
TRBJ2-7	TRBD1	NA	TRBV13	TGTGCCAGCGGCAACAGGGGCCCCAGCTCCTACGAGCAGTACTTC	CASGNRGPSSYEQYF
TRBJ2-5	NA	NA	TRBV20-1	TGCAGTGCTAGTCCGGGAGAAGAGACCCAGTACTTC	CSASPGEETQYF
TRBJ1-1	NA	NA	TRBV29-1	TGCAGCGTTCGGACAGCCTCGAACACTGAAGCTTTCTTT	CSVRTASNTEAFF
TRBJ1-1	NA	once	TRBV4-1	TGCGCCAGCAGCCAAGGGGGCAGTGAAGCTTTCTTT	CASSQGGSEAFF
TRBJ1-1	TRBD1	NA	TRBV3-1/TRBV3-2	TGTGCCAGCCGCAAAGAACAGGGGGCTGGAACTGAAGCTTTCTTT	CASRKEQGAGTEAFF
TRBJ1-1	NA	NA	TRBV12-5	TGTGCTAGTGACCTCCGGGACACCAACCATAGGGACACTGAAGCTTTCTTT	CASDLRDTNHRDTEAFF
TRBJ2-5	NA	NA	TRBV11-2	TGTGCCAGCAGCTTTTCAGGGAAAGAGACCCAGTACTTC	CASSFSGKETQYF
TRBJ1-3	TRBD1	once	TRBV28	TGTGCCAGCACCACGGGATGGGGGACAGGGAACAGAAACACCATATATTTT	CASTTGWGTGNRNTIYF
TRBJ2-3	TRBD2	once	TRBV9	TGTGCCAGCAGCCCACGGACTAGCGGGGGGGCGGATACGCAGTATTTT	CASSPRTSGGADTQYF
TRBJ1-1	TRBD1	NA	TRBV9	TGTGCCAGCAGCCCATGGGACAGCCTGAACACTGAAGCTTTCTTT	CASSPWDSLNTEAFF
TRBJ2-5	TRBD1	NA	TRBV5-1	TGCGCCAGCAGCTTGAGACAGGGGGGAGAGACCCAGTACTTC	CASSLRQGGETQYF
TRBJ2-3	NA	NA	TRBV4-2	TGTGCCAGCAGACCCAGGCGGAGTCATGGTACCCGGGAAGTTCCAGATACGCAGTATTTT	CASRPRRSHGTREVPDTQYF
TRBJ1-6	NA	NA	TRBV6-6	TGTGCCAGCAGTTACCGGGGAGAAGCCTATAATTCACCCCTCCACTTT	CASSYRGEAYNSPLHF
TRBJ2-7	NA	NA	TRBV28	TGTGCCAGCAGTTCTGCGGGACAGCTGGACTACGAGCAGTACTTC	CASSSAGQLDYEQYF
TRBJ2-3	TRBD2	NA	TRBV7-3	TGTGCCAGCAGCCCGGGGGGAGATACGCAGTATTTT	CASSPGGDTQYF
TRBJ1-2	TRBD1	NA	TRBV5-4	TGTGCCAGCAGCTGGGGACAGGGGGCGTTTGGCTACACCTTC	CASSWGQGAFGYTF
TRBJ2-2	NA	NA	TRBV5-8	TGTGCCAGCAGCTTGGCAATTAAAACTAACACCGGGGAGCTGTTTTTT	CASSLAIKTNTGELFF
TRBJ1-2	TRBD1	NA	TRBV2	TGTGCCAGCAAAGCCGACAGGGTAGAAAACTATGGCTACACCTTC	CASKADRVENYGYTF
TRBJ2-2	TRBD2	NA	TRBV11-2	TGTGCCAGCAGCTTTCGGGGGGAGGCCACCGGGGAGCTGTTTTTT	CASSFRGEATGELFF
TRBJ1-4	NA	NA	TRBV6-5	TGTGCCAGCAAAAGAGCCGCAACTAATGAAAAACTGTTTTTT	CASKRAATNEKLFF
TRBJ2-7	NA	NA	TRBV5-6	TGTGCCAGCAGCTTGGAGAGGTTAGGTGGCGAGCAGTACTTC	CASSLERLGGEQYF
TRBJ1-1	NA	NA	TRBV14	TGTGCCAGCAGCCTATCTCCGGTCGGGGGCACTGAAGCTTTCTTT	CASSLSPVGGTEAFF
TRBJ2-5	NA	NA	TRBV5-1	TGCGCCAGCAGCTTGGATTATAAGACCCAGTACTTC	CASSLDYKTQYF
TRBJ2-3	TRBD2	NA	TRBV5-1	TGCGCCAGCAGCGGATTAGCGGGTGCCTACACAGATACGCAGTATTTT	CASSGLAGAYTDTQYF
TRBJ1-4	TRBD1	NA	TRBV10-2	TGCGCCAGCAGTGAGTCCCTCCATGGGACAGTCGATGAAAAACTGTTTTTT	CASSESLHGTVDEKLFF
TRBJ1-5	TRBD1	NA	TRBV2	TGTGCCAGCAGGGCGGACAGGGGGATAGATCAGCCCCAGCATTTT	CASRADRGIDQPQHF
TRBJ2-3	NA	once	TRBV13	TGTGCCAGCAGCTTATCCCAGGGCACAGATACGCAGTATTTT	CASSLSQGTDTQYF
TRBJ2-2	NA	NA	TRBV7-9	TGTGCCAGCAGCTTAGCTCCTAGCGAGTACACCGGGGAGCTGTTTTTT	CASSLAPSEYTGELFF
TRBJ1-4	TRBD1	NA	TRBV6-5	TGTGCCAGCAGTTTCGAACAGGGGTTTACTAATGAAAAACTGTTTTTT	CASSFEQGFTNEKLFF
TRBJ1-1	NA	once	TRBV19	TGTGCCAGTAGACGGAGGACTGAAGCTTTCTTT	CASRRRTEAFF
TRBJ2-3	TRBD2	once	TRBV6-4	TGTGCCAGCAGTATTGGGACTAGCAAGGGGACAGATACGCAGTATTTT	CASSIGTSKGTDTQYF
TRBJ2-7	NA	NA	TRBV24-1	TGTGCCACCAGTGATAACGGTGGAGCGGCCTACGAGCAGTACTTC	CATSDNGGAAYEQYF
TRBJ2-7	NA	once	TRBV28	TGTGCCAGCAGCGACAGTCCCTACGAGCAGTACTTC	CASSDSPYEQYF
TRBJ1-2	TRBD1	NA	TRBV10-2	TGCGCCAGCAGTGGACAGGGGGATGGCTACACCTTC	CASSGQGDGYTF
TRBJ2-7	NA	NA	TRBV27	TGTGCCAGCAGTCTACGGGGGACCCCCTACGAGCAGTACTTC	CASSLRGTPYEQYF
TRBJ1-5	NA	NA	TRBV19	TGTGCCAGTAGTACGCGCGGGGTAAGTCAGCCCCAGCATTTT	CASSTRGVSQPQHF
TRBJ2-7	TRBD2	NA	TRBV4-2	TGTGCCAGCAGCCAAGACGGGCTAGCGGGGGGCGGGGAATACGAGCAGTACTTC	CASSQDGLAGGGEYEQYF
TRBJ1-2	TRBD1	few	TRBV30	TGTGCCTGGAGTAAGACAGGGAGTGTAGTTGGCTACACCTTC	CAWSKTGSVVGYTF
TRBJ2-6	TRBD1	NA	TRBV29-1	TGCAGCGTTCAGGGGGAGTCTGGGGCCAACGTCCTGACTTTC	CSVQGESGANVLTF